This T cell receptor beta chain was found in a study of OX40 agonist ivuxolimab in advanced cancers. Study context: Earlier treatment with anti-PD-1, anti-PD-L1 or anti-CTLA-4 was permitted, and about 40% had received some.

Concerning this clone itself: As yet, its antigen is unknown.

Findings and caveats of the study: Expanded clones were, on average, more numerous among CD8+ T cells than CD4+. Individuals who were partial responders at 0.1-3.0 mg/kg had clonal expansion that ranked among the lowest. Specificity for antigen went undetermined in the expanded peripheral T cells.

Some clones are missing from TCRdb's copy, which holds only in-frame ones; the method was immunoSEQ multiplex PCR. The sample includes tens of thousands of clones, around 86% of them seen just once. CDR3 length: 16 residues. CDR1 and CDR2 from the germline V gene are SEHNR and FQNEAQ (reference sequence). Losses at the gene ends were 6 bases for V and 4 bases for J; bases not matched to a gene: 12. The J gene is TRBJ2-5, the V gene TRBV7-9; the match to TRBD1 covers 9 bases. This clonotype was sampled from an adult with an advanced solid tumor such as melanoma, head and neck, liver or kidney cancer. Material: CD4+ or CD8+ T cells sorted from blood, obtained in a trial of the OX40 agonist ivuxolimab. CDR3 region: CASSRRRDRDAETQYF. The CDR3 DNA sequence: TGTGCCAGCAGTCGCCGCCGGGACAGGGACGCAGAGACCCAGTACTTC.